The T cell receptor beta chain under discussion was sequenced for a study of blood T cell repertoires in COVID-19. As originally analysed: Amplified reference gene primers provided the basis for estimating nucleated cell counts. The data were produced by immunoSEQ multiplex PCR, yet TCRdb's version contains in-frame clones alone and is incomplete. That table is the source of V, J and clone size, and D and trimming were worked out from the DNA. The sample yields 95,000 to 110,000 clones, roughly nine tenths seen once. The V segment lost 3 bases and the J segment 7 bases; nucleotides outside the gene matches: 4. CDR3 length: 15 amino acids. The germline CDR1 and CDR2 sequences are LGHNA and YSLEER. This clone has only one observation.

V and J are TRBV4-3 and TRBJ1-5, with TRBD1 identical over 12 bases. This clonotype was obtained from a human donor in a cohort sampled during active COVID-19. The material sequenced was peripheral blood. For the CDR3, the DNA is TGCGCCAGCAGCCACGGGACAGGGGGCTGGCAGCCCCAGCATTTT. Translation gives CASSHGTGGWQPQHF.